This T cell receptor beta chain is from a study of glioma-infiltrating T cells after dendritic cell vaccination. Study-wide context: Samples are from glioblastoma patients in Phase I and II dendritic cell vaccine trials. Whole-study findings and limits: Longer survival after dendritic cell vaccination followed higher pretreatment TIL content.

Turning to this clone: Its antigen is currently unknown.

TCRdb keeps only in-frame clones here, not all; method: immunoSEQ multiplex PCR. This table has tens of thousands of clones, roughly 89% appearing once. The sample in question was blood, obtained before dendritic cell vaccination. This clonotype was sampled from a human donor with glioblastoma.

The CDR3 protein is CAISVAGGSGNTIYF. For the CDR3, the DNA is TGTGCCATCAGTGTGGCAGGGGGCTCTGGAAACACCATATATTTT. The gene calls are TRBV10-3 and TRBJ1-3, with TRBD1 matching over 7 bases. The CDR3 contains 15 residues. J lost 0 bases, V lost 4 bases, and 3 bases had no gene match. Germline CDR1 is ENHRY and CDR2 is SYGVKD.